The 5 T cell receptor beta chains below were found in one sample sequenced in a study of early T cells in non-severe SARS-CoV-2 infection. TCRdb analysed the 5' RACE reads with MiXCR anew, one entry per CDR3 protein. The sample has about 48,000 distinct CDR3 sequences; around 7.7% are singletons. The sequencing sample was made of whole blood. These TCRs come from an adult who was a healthcare worker with PCR-confirmed SARS-CoV-2 infection or an uninfected control (not recorded which).

V gene TRBV10-3 combines with J gene TRBJ2-3; TRBD1 matches 10 bases. The ends lost 8 bases at V and 6 bases at J; junction bases unmatched: 8. The CDR3 contains 14 residues. Per the germline V gene, CDR1 is ENHRY and CDR2 is SYGVKD. This chain's CDR3 is CAIRQGARSDTQYF. The CDR3 DNA follows: TGTGCCATCCGACAGGGGGCGAGATCGGATACGCAGTATTTT.

Only a few counts were recorded for this clonotype. This sequence joins TRBV11-2 and TRBJ1-3; D not resolved. This CDR3 contains 17 residues. The germline V gene encodes CDR1 SGHAT and CDR2 FQNNGV. Trimming shortened V by 5 bases and J by 0 bases, and 17 bases separated the two germline ends. This CDR3 reads CASSPSFPGYSGNTIYF. CDR3 nucleotide sequence: TGTGCCAGCAGCCCATCATTCCCGGGTTACTCTGGAAACACCATATATTTT. Looking up the rest from reference TRBV11-2 and TRBJ1-3 gives the full variable domain: EAGVAQSPRYKIIEKRQSVAFWCNPISGHATLYWYQQILGQGPKLLIQFQNNGVVDDSQLPKDRFSAERLKGVDSTLKIQPAKLEDSAVYLCASSPSFPGYSGNTIYFGEGSWLTVV.

This clonotype has a handful of counts. The chain uses TRBV28 and TRBJ2-1; D might be TRBD2 (5 bases). This CDR3 has 16 amino acids. Germline CDR1 and CDR2: MDHEN and SYDVKM. V was shortened by 9 bases and J by 0 bases, with 18 bases between the two germline ends. DNA for the CDR3: TGTGCCAGTTTCCCCCATTCCGGGGACTCCTACAATGAGCAGTTCTTC. This codes for CASFPHSGDSYNEQFF.

This clonotype occurred many times. The V call is TRBV4-2, the J call TRBJ2-3; D is unresolved. The CDR3 spans 14 residues. Trimming stripped 6 bases from V and 0 bases from J, with 10 bases between. Germline lookup yields CDR1 LGHNA and CDR2 YNFKEQ. CDR3 residues: CASRPDTSTDTQYF. CDR3 nucleotides: TGTGCCAGCAGACCCGACACTAGCACAGATACGCAGTATTTT.

The genes are TRBV7-9 and TRBJ1-1; TRBD1 aligns across 7 bases. Germline assignment: CDR1 SEHNR and CDR2 FQNEAQ (reference sequence). There are 16 residues in the CDR3. The V and J ends lost 4 bases and 1 base, in that order; junction bases with no gene match: 9. CDR3 nucleotide sequence: TGTGCCAGCAGCTCCATAAGGGGGCCACCGAACACTGAAGCTTTCTTT. It specifies CASSSIRGPPNTEAFF.